This T cell receptor beta chain was obtained from a study of OX40 agonist ivuxolimab in advanced cancers. As for the study in general: Partial responses occurred in Three dose-escalation patients, one with hepatocellular carcinoma and two with cutaneous melanoma.

Study-level points and caveats: Dosing at 0.1 to 3.0 mg/kg was accompanied by clonal expansion of CD4+ and CD8+ blood T cells by week 6.

Sequencing was performed with immunoSEQ multiplex PCR; in TCRdb, only in-frame clones are kept and a portion is missing. This table holds 24,000 or so clones, 79% found once. Remarks on this clone: Antigen specificity is unknown.

With 5 bases removed from V and 4 bases from J, the gap between germline ends came to 9 bases. The germline CDR1 and CDR2 sequences are SGHTA and FQGNSA. There are 13 residues in the CDR3. This receptor was obtained from an adult with an advanced solid tumor such as melanoma, head and neck, liver or kidney cancer. Sequencing was performed on CD4+ or CD8+ T cells sorted from blood, taken in a trial of the OX40 agonist ivuxolimab. The chain uses TRBV7-2 and TRBJ2-1; D is unresolved. CDR3 amino acids: CASSLTEYNEQFF. As DNA, the CDR3 is TGTGCCAGCAGCCTAACAGAATACAATGAGCAGTTCTTC. Variable domain in full (rest from reference TRBV7-2 and TRBJ2-1): GAGVSQSPSNKVTEKGKDVELRCDPISGHTALYWYRQSLGQGLEFLIYFQGNSAPDKSGLPSDRFSAERTGGSVSTLTIQRTQQEDSAVYLCASSLTEYNEQFFGPGTRLTVL.